A single sample gave rise to the 6 T cell receptor beta chains below, sequenced in a study of blood T cell repertoires in COVID-19 (dated by TCRdb to the early 2020s). Receptor amplification or capture employed the immunoSEQ multiplex PCR assay. Not all clones reach the TCRdb copy of this immuneACCESS table, which keeps in-frame sequences only. Checked studies attribute under half of the gap to unresolved V genes and leave the rest unexplained. In all, the sample holds around 180,000 clones, and nearly 85% of those were seen once. Around 5.2% of the sample belongs to the ten largest clones. Sequenced: peripheral blood. Receptors originate from a woman aged 30 to 39 with acute or convalescent COVID-19.

This chain uses TRBV27 with TRBJ2-7; the D is unclear. The germline V and J ends were trimmed by 0 bases and 4 bases, with 7 bases remaining between them. The CDR3 has 13 amino acids. Germline CDR1 MNHEY, CDR2 SMNVEV (reference sequence). The CDR3 sequence: CASSLSGPYEQYF. Written as DNA, the CDR3 is TGTGCCAGCAGTTTATCTGGCCCTTACGAGCAGTACTTC.

The V and J genes are TRBV18 and TRBJ1-1, with 9 bases fitting TRBD1. V trimming: 6 bases; J trimming: 1 base; junction bases outside the gene matches: 6. The germline V gene has CDR1 KGHSH and CDR2 LQKENI. The CDR3 consists of 15 residues. The CDR3 here is CASSGQGGENTEAFF. CDR3 nucleotides: TGTGCCAGCTCGGGACAGGGTGGGGAGAACACTGAAGCTTTCTTT.

The chain uses TRBV12-3 or TRBV12-4 and TRBJ2-7; D unresolved. The CDR3 sequence is 13 residues long. Trimming pared 1 base from V and 4 bases from J, leaving 8 bases between. The chain's CDR3 is CASSLDRQYEQYF. CDR3 nucleotide sequence: TGTGCCAGCAGTTTAGACAGACAATACGAGCAGTACTTC.

This chain uses TRBV4-3 with TRBJ1-1, with TRBD1 identical over 12 bases. The CDR3 has 18 residues. J lost 3 bases, V lost 4 bases, and 12 bases had no gene match. Germline CDR1 and CDR2: LGHNA and YSLEER. CDR3 in DNA: TGCGCCAGCAGCCGGCAGGTCGGGACAGGGGGCAAGGACACTGAAGCTTTCTTT. Residues: CASSRQVGTGGKDTEAFF.

The J gene is TRBJ2-3, the V gene TRBV28; 8 bases are shared with TRBD1. From germline, CDR1 is MDHEN and CDR2 SYDVKM. The CDR3 extends over 19 amino acids. J gave up 6 bases and V 3 bases, and 20 bases lay outside the gene matches. The CDR3 region has the DNA TGTGCCAGCAGTTTGGCAACTTCGCGGCAGGCACACAGGGGGGATACGCAGTATTTT. It specifies CASSLATSRQAHRGDTQYF. The variable domain in full, with the rest retrieved from reference TRBV28 and TRBJ2-3, is DVKVTQSSRYLVKRTGEKVFLECVQDMDHENMFWYRQDPGLGLRLIYFSYDVKMKEKGDIPEGYSVSREKKERFSLILESASTNQTSMYLCASSLATSRQAHRGDTQYFGPGTRLTVL.

The table lists this clone with a count of one. This chain joins TRBV30 and TRBJ2-7; 7 bases fit TRBD1. The junction had 9 bases not matched to a gene; V was cut back by 8 bases and J by 2 bases. Germline values: CDR1 GTSNPN, CDR2 SVGIG (reference sequence). The CDR3 has 13 amino acids. CDR3 sequence (DNA): TGTGCCCACGCAAGGGGGCCGACCTACGAGCAGTACTTC. It encodes CAHARGPTYEQYF.